This T cell receptor beta chain was recorded in a study of blood T cell repertoires in COVID-19. Across the study: Samples representing acute and convalescent COVID-19 were sourced from the United States, Italy and Spain. Sources were T cells, B-cell-depleted T cells, or PBMCs; the material itself was cDNA or gDNA.

In the original analysis: Amplified reference gene primers provided the basis for estimating nucleated cell counts. The repertoire was sequenced with immunoSEQ multiplex PCR; TCRdb's copy has only in-frame clones and lacks some. Clone size and the V and J calls come from that table; the DNA yielded D and trimming. The table includes about 180,000 clones, roughly 88% detected once. This clone has just one count. Trimming cost V 4 bases and J 4 bases, with 13 bases left between them. This CDR3 has 14 residues. Germline CDR1 and CDR2: SGHTA and FQGNSA. The TCR originated in a human donor with active or convalescent COVID-19. The donor label of this sample is uncertain. The chain employs TRBV7-2 and TRBJ1-2, with D possibly matching TRBD1 (6 bases). The sequencing sample was made of peripheral blood. The CDR3 DNA reads TGTGCCAGCAGCTACAACAGGGTGAGCTATGGCTACACCTTC. Translation gives CASSYNRVSYGYTF.